What follows describes a single T cell receptor (beta chain). Only a few counts were recorded for this clonotype. What antigen it recognizes has not been identified. There are no base qualities to consult, and no much larger clone falls within one base. The germline V gene (reference sequence) provides CDR1 SGHKS and CDR2 YYEKEE. The CDR3 numbers 15 residues from cysteine through phenylalanine. Only CDR3 DNA remains: 45 bases, in frame from the first base. V and J lose 1 base and 0 bases, and a span of 9 bases separates them. The receptor library was made with PCR. Sequencing was carried out with an Illumina HiSeq 2500. Molecular barcoding was employed in the preparation of TCR libraries, with unique molecular identifiers being used to normalize TCRbeta repertoire quantification. The public reads were run again by TCRdb, first through fastp at Q25 and then through MiXCR, and only productive beta chains were kept. Rows are unified per CDR3 protein, each entry keeping the most common DNA and genes. Recorded for this sample are about a million distinct CDR3 sequences; about 29% of them occurred a single time. The ten most abundant clones make up under 30% of the sample.

The data stem from a study of T-cell reconstitution after alpha-beta-depleted transplantation in children (TCRdb year 2016). Looking at the study overall: Using TCR repertoire profiling, the study followed T-cell immune reconstitution in a quantitative way in children after TCRalphabeta/CD19-depleted allogeneic hematopoietic cell transplantation. Here is what the overall study found, with its caveats: In some patients, the high TCRbeta diversity seen at day 60 was put down to recipient T cells and intrathymic progenitors that had survived conditioning. Over the following months the frequencies of hyperexpanded clones went down, and after one year T-cell counts and TCRbeta diversity were mostly credited to newly produced T cells. Apparently early alphabetaT-cell count recovery about two months after transplant reportedly relied on only several hundred rapidly expanded clones derived from non-depleted graft cells.

Taken with the paper, the label for treatment or condition translates to: allogeneic hematopoietic cell transplantation with graft depleted of TCRalphabeta T cells and CD19 B cells. TCRalphabeta/CD19-depleted allogeneic hematopoietic cell grafts were given to the transplant recipients, all of whom were children. The TCR originated in a boy under three years old who had a stem cell transplant for SCID, so the T cells may come from the graft donor. Sequencing was performed on PBMCs, mostly from graft donor cells, taken 360 days after TCRalphabeta/CD19-depleted stem cell transplant. The sequence is built from TRBV5-5 and TRBJ2-3; no D gene is confidently identified. The CDR3 region has the sequence CASSLWSMSTDTQYF. The nucleotide sequence is given as TGTGCCAGCAGCTTGTGGTCAATGAGCACAGATACGCAGTATTTT. The CDR3, completed at both ends by the reference TRBV5-5 and TRBJ2-3 genes, gives the full variable domain DAGVTQSPTHLIKTRGQQVTLRCSPISGHKSVSWYQQVLGQGPQFIFQYYEKEERGRGNFPDRFSARQFPNYSSELNVNALLLGDSALYLCASSLWSMSTDTQYFGPGTRLTVL.